Below, one T cell receptor beta chain is given with its context. Its antigen remains unidentified. The sample is drawn from a study of glioma-infiltrating T cells after dendritic cell vaccination. Study background: Patients received three intradermal dendritic cell vaccine injections at biweekly intervals.

General study results and limits: Estimated pretreatment TIL content predicted outcome after dendritic cell vaccination.

Amplification used 60 V beta primers and 13 J beta primers. Profiling relied on immunoSEQ multiplex PCR, and the TCRdb table lists in-frame clones only, not all of them. Of about 65,000 clones listed, around nine tenths are singletons. Documented time point: after dendritic cell vaccination, including at tumor progression/relapse. Isocitrate dehydrogenase mutation was absent in all glioblastoma patients. The material was blood, obtained after dendritic cell vaccination. The sequence was collected from a human donor with glioblastoma.

This chain's CDR3 is CASRPLAGGGGNEQFF. For the CDR3, the DNA is TGCGCCAGCAGACCCCTAGCGGGGGGGGGCGGGAATGAGCAGTTCTTC. The gene calls are TRBV5-1 and TRBJ2-1; 12 nucleotides line up with TRBD2. J gave up 7 bases and V 5 bases, and 10 bases lay outside the gene matches. CDR1 is SGHRS and CDR2 is YFSETQ in the germline V gene. This CDR3 is built from 16 residues.